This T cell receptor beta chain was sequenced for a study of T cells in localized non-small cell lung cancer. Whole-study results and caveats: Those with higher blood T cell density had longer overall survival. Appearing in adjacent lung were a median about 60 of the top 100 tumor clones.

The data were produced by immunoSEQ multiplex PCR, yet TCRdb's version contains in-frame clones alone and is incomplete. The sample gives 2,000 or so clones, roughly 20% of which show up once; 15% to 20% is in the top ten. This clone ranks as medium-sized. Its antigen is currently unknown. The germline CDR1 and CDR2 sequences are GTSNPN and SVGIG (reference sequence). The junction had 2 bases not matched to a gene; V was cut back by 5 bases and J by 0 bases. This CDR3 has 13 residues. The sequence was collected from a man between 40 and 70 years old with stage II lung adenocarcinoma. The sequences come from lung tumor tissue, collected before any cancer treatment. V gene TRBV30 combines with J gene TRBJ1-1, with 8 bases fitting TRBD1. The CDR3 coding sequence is TGTGCCTGGGGACAGGGAATGAACACTGAAGCTTTCTTT. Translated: CAWGQGMNTEAFF.